The T cell receptor beta chain under discussion was sequenced for a study of metastatic and nonmetastatic thyroid tumors. Treatment of any kind had been given to no patient before thyroid surgery. The CDR3 is 14 residues long. J was trimmed by 6 bases and V by 0 bases; bases with no gene match: 4. CDR1 is LGHDT and CDR2 is YNNKEL in the germline V gene (reference sequence). TCRdb used MiXCR to call clones anew from the PCR reads. The repertoire holds fewer than 45,000 clones, with more than 20% as singletons. The chain carries TRBV3-1 and TRBJ1-2, with 7 bases identical to TRBD1. The origin of this receptor is a female donor with papillary thyroid cancer or a benign thyroid nodule (not recorded which). Some clones in this sample may be carry-over from other donors' samples. Sequenced input: blood. The CDR3 nucleotides read TGTGCCAGCAGCCAAGATGGCCAGGGGGATGGCTACACCTTC. This encodes CASSQDGQGDGYTF.